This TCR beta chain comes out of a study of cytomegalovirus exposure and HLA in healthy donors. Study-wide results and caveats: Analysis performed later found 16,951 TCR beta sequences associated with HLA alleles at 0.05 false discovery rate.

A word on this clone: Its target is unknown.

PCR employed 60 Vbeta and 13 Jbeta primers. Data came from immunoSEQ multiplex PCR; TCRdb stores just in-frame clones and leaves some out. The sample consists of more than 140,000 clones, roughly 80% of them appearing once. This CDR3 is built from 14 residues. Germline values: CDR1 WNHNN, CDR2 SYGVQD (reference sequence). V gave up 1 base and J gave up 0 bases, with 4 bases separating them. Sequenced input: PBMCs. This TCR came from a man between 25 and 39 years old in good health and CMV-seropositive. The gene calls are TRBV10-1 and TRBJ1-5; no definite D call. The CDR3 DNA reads TGCGCCAGCAGTGAGTTCAGTAGCAATCAGCCCCAGCATTTT. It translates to CASSEFSSNQPQHF.